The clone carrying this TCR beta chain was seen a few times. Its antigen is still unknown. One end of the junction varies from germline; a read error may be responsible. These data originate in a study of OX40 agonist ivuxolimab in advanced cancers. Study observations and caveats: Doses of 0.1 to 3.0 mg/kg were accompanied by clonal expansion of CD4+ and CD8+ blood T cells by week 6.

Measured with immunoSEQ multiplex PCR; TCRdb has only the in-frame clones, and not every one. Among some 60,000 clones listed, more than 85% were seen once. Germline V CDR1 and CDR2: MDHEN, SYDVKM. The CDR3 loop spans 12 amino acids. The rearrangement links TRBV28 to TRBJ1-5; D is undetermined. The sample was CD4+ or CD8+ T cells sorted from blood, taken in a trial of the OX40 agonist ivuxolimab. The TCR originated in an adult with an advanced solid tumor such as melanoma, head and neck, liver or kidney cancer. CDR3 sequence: CASSIYSGDRYF. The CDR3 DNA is TGTGCCAGCAGCATCTACAGCGGGGATAGGTATTTT.